Detailed here is one T cell receptor beta chain. As yet, its antigen is unknown. Quantitative 5'-RACE with molecular barcodes was used to make the TCR beta libraries. TCRdb re-called the 5' RACE reads with MiXCR, one entry per CDR3 protein. The repertoire holds about 340,000 distinct CDR3 sequences, roughly 14% seen once, with about 1% in the top ten. The ends lost 4 bases at V and 3 bases at J; junction bases unmatched: 5. The CDR3 spans 15 residues. Germline lookup yields CDR1 SGHRS and CDR2 YFSETQ. The source of the sample is a study of CD8 T cells in ankylosing spondylitis. General study results and limits: What seemed typical of ankylosing spondylitis blood was a TCR beta motif built from eight highly homologous variants. It was reported that disease-linked clones were significantly enriched in matched ankylosing spondylitis synovial fluid. Reactive arthritis synovial fluid and blood were previously reported to contain some motif variants.

The source material was blood, either unsorted or a sorted T cell fraction (not recorded which). The chain carries TRBV5-1 and TRBJ1-2, with 11 bases that match TRBD1. This TCR came from a male donor with ankylosing spondylitis or in good health (not recorded which). Here the CDR3 DNA reads TGCGCCAGCAGCGGGGACAGGGGGTACGACTATGGCTACACCTTC. This sequence encodes CASSGDRGYDYGYTF.